This record concerns one T cell receptor beta chain sequence. What this receptor recognizes is not known. There are no base qualities to consult, and no much larger clone falls within one base. This sample was included in a study of blood T cells in healthy people across ages (dated by TCRdb to the mid-2010s). A note on the overall study: In model experiments, template switching captured about one uniquely barcoded TCR beta cDNA molecule for every two T cells. To track age-related changes in TCR beta repertoire diversity, the study relied on deep sequencing normalized with unique cDNA molecular identifiers. The donors were divided into four age groups: young (average about 15 years), middle-aged (approximately 41), aged (about 56) and long-lived (roughly 82). Two additional independent replicas of 1 million unique cDNA reads from the same blood draw were analyzed for two donors (one aged 18 to 30 and one aged 80 or older). On the study overall, not on this receptor specifically: As age increased, observed TCR beta diversity per million T cells dropped in a roughly linear way, and a significant reduction was already evident by age about 40. Estimates of total diversity based on one million sequenced T cells were considered lower bounds and underestimates. The long-lived group showed more naive CD4+ T cells, fewer expanded clones and increased TCR diversity than the aged group, suggesting age selection. There was a strong correlation between observed TCR beta diversity and the percentage of naive T cells measured by flow cytometry. Because the CMV infection status of the donors was unknown, age-related changes in expanded clonotypes may potentially have been confounded. Bulk unsorted PBMC profiling prevented conclusive comparison of naive and antigen-experienced compartments.

CDR1 and CDR2 are read off the germline V gene as MGHRA and YSYEKL. Trimming takes 3 bases off V and 2 bases off J; junction bases not matched to a gene: 6. The CDR3 runs 15 residues from the cysteine to the phenylalanine. Only the CDR3 portion is preserved as DNA: 45 bases, with reading frame beginning at the first base. Libraries were prepared through 5' RACE. TCRdb names Illumina HiSeq 2500 as the instrument used. The second PCR ran for about 6 to 12 cycles and used a J-beta primer mix along with a sample-barcoded 5' primer. A unique molecular identifier was introduced onto each TCR beta cDNA molecule by a template-switch 5' adaptor carrying 12 random nucleotides. At least 2.5 million CDR3-containing paired-end reads were obtained from each sample. All of the RNA was converted into first-strand cDNA using the Mint cDNA synthesis kit, with a TRBC-specific oligonucleotide serving as the primer. Following uracil-DNA glycosylase treatment, a first 18-cycle PCR with universal primers M1SS and BC2_uni_R was performed on all cDNA. In the original analysis: Normalization of each sample was performed by random selection of 1 million high-quality reads, each carrying a distinct molecular identifier. Instead of being binned into consensus sequences, reads that shared molecular identifiers were thrown out. MiTCR, with a Q25 quality threshold and the strictest error-elimination algorithm, was used for CDR3 identification, clonotype clustering and error correction. Lower-bound total TCR beta diversity was estimated with a nonparametric unseen species model using Euler transformation. Using fastp trimming at Q25 and MiXCR clonotype assembly, TCRdb reanalyzed the public sequencing data and kept in-frame beta chains. Identical CDR3 protein sequences are pooled into one entry, listed with their most common genes and DNA. For this entry, the V and J calls and clone size follow TCRdb and not the study's own pipeline. Across this sample there are around 700,000 distinct CDR3 sequences, with 20% to 30% seen only once. The top ten clonotypes cover more than 8.5% of the sample.

The donors were about 40 Caucasian individuals from Russia, aged 6 to 90 years, who were systemically healthy. Ten milliliters of peripheral blood were drawn from each donor into EDTA-treated Vacutainer tubes. Ficoll-Paque density-gradient centrifugation was used to isolate PBMCs, with at least 6 million obtained per sample. Trizol reagent was used to extract total RNA from the PBMCs, yielding at least 6 micrograms per sample. For every donor, flow cytometry on a PBMC aliquot measured the percentage of naive CD45RAhigh/CD27high T cells. This same sample was also taken into another study, of T cells of mothers and their children. The second source states: Donors were nine systemically healthy Caucasian individuals: three mothers and their six children. cDNA synthesis used all of the extracted RNA, with approximately 1.4 ug of RNA in each 15 ul reaction. In the second PCR, the M1S primer introduced both the sample barcodes and 2-4 random nucleotides. Over 8 million TCR beta CDR3 reads were obtained for each mother, and around 3 million reads were obtained for each child. TCR recombination output is similarly shaped by thymic selection in related and unrelated pairs, with a minor effect exerted by inherited differences. Related mother-child pairs always showed normalized repertoire overlap that was slightly higher than in unrelated mother-child pairs, though the difference was never significant. No persistent microchimeric T cell clones were detected, at a sensitivity of roughly 100 clones per million clonotypes. The study used deep NGS to compare TCR beta repertoires of mothers and children, seeking features distinguishing related mother-child pairs from unrelated individuals. On average, the children were approximately 11 +/- 4 years old, while the mothers were 40 +/- 4 years old. After adapter ligation with NEBNext reagents, the libraries were sequenced on Illumina HiSeq 2000 with 100+100 nt paired-end reads. To avoid cross-contamination, the mother libraries and the child libraries were prepared a month apart and sequenced in separate runs. For each donor, between about 500,000 and 2,000,000 distinct TCR beta clonotypes were identified. Naive TCR beta clonotypes were estimated from low-frequency clonotypes matched to each donor's FACS-determined naive share, without sorting.

The sequence joins TRBV4-1 to TRBJ2-5, and 7 bases in between align with TRBD2. Input material: blood. The receptor was derived from a boy between 5 and 17 years old in good health. The CDR3 corresponds to CASSHASGSQETQYF. The nucleotide sequence is given as TGCGCCAGCAGCCACGCTAGCGGTTCTCAAGAGACCCAGTACTTC.